The source of this T cell receptor beta chain is a study of CD8+CD57+ T cells in acquired aplastic anemia. Worth noting for this clonotype: Its antigen is currently unknown.

Genomic DNA, serving as template, underwent TCR beta VDJ and CDR3 profiling. Using its own MiXCR run on the reads, TCRdb lists one record per CDR3 protein. The repertoire holds 400,000 to 500,000 distinct CDR3 sequences, 55% to 75% seen once, with 4% in the top ten. General study findings and limits: Levels of CD8+ Simpson's diversity were not significantly distinct in patients versus controls.

The CDR3 is 14 residues long. Germline V gene lookup returns CDR1 LNHDA and CDR2 SQIVND (reference sequence). Trimming shortened V by 5 bases and J by 5 bases, and 10 bases separated the two germline ends. Sample: sorted CD4+, CD8+, or CD8+CD57+ T cells (not recorded which) from PBMCs. The gene calls are TRBV19 and TRBJ1-6; TRBD1 is a possible D gene (6 bases). The receptor comes from a human donor in good health, serving as a control. CDR3 amino acids: CASSSGQHNSPLHF. CDR3 coding DNA: TGTGCCAGTAGTTCCGGACAGCATAATTCACCCCTCCACTTT.